This T cell receptor (beta chain) originates from a study of cytomegalovirus exposure and HLA in healthy donors. General study points: It was reported that TCR beta sequences correctly inferred the HLA-A and HLA-B alleles for most subjects. The study dropped some indistinguishable V segments, TRBV6-2 and TRBV6-3 among them.

The CDR3 loop spans 13 amino acids. V lost 8 bases and J lost 2, with 13 bases in between. Germline V CDR1 and CDR2: SGHNT, YYREEE (reference sequence). 13 Jbeta primers and 60 Vbeta primers were used for the PCR. Clones were sequenced by immunoSEQ multiplex PCR, and TCRdb holds only the in-frame ones, with some missing. The table has roughly 110,000 clones, roughly 70% seen once. This clone turned up a few times. Antigen: not known. The source is a woman in her twenties or thirties in good health and CMV-seronegative. Material for sequencing was PBMCs. The gene calls are TRBV5-4 and TRBJ1-1; D uncertain. The CDR3 coding sequence is TGTGCCAGTATTGCGGCCCCCAACACTGAAGCTTTCTTT. Translation gives CASIAAPNTEAFF.